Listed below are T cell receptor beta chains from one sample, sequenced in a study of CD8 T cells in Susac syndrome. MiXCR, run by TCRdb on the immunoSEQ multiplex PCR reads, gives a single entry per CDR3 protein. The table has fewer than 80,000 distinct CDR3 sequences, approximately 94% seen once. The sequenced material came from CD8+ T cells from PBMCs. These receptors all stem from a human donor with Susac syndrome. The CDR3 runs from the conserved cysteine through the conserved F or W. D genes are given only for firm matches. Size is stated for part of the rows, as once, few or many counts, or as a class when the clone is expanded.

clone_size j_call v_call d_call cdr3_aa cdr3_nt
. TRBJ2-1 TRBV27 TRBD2 CASSPRPGGHYNEQFF TGTGCCAGCAGTCCCCGCCCGGGGGGGCACTACAATGAGCAGTTCTTC
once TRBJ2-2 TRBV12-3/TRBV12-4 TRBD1 CASSLTGVGELFF TGTGCCAGCAGTCTAACAGGGGTCGGGGAGCTGTTTTTT
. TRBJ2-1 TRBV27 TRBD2 CASSLSQSGTYNEQFF TGTGCCAGCAGTTTATCCCAAAGCGGGACCTACAATGAGCAGTTCTTC
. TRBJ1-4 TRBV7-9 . CASSLRDEKLFF TGTGCCAGCAGCTTGCGGGATGAAAAACTGTTTTTT
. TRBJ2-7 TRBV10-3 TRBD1 CAISLWTGESYEQYF TGTGCCATCAGCCTGTGGACAGGGGAATCCTACGAGCAGTACTTC
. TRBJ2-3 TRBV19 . CASSIDLSTDTQYF TGTGCCAGTAGTATAGATCTAAGCACAGATACGCAGTATTTT
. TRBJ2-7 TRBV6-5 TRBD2 CASSYGTSGGLSYEQYF TGTGCCAGCAGTTACGGGACTAGCGGGGGGCTCTCCTACGAGCAGTACTTC
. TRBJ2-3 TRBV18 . CASSPARFTDTQYF TGTGCCAGCTCACCGGCCCGATTCACAGATACGCAGTATTTT
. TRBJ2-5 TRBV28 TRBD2 CASSLVEQRGGETQYF TGTGCCAGCAGTTTAGTCGAACAGCGGGGAGGGGAGACCCAGTACTTC
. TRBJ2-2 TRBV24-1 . CATEQPNTGELFF TGTGCCACCGAACAGCCGAACACCGGGGAGCTGTTTTTT
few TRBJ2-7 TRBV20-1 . CSALPQGYEQYF TGCAGTGCCCTCCCGCAGGGATACGAGCAGTACTTC
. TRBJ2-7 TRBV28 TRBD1 CASSFGTGTYEQYF TGTGCCAGCAGTTTCGGGACAGGGACTTACGAGCAGTACTTC
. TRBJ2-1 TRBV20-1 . CSASRQPQSPDEQFF TGCAGTGCTAGCAGGCAGCCCCAATCTCCGGATGAGCAGTTCTTC
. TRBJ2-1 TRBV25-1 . CASSPGDLQFF TGTGCCAGCAGTCCTGGGGACTTGCAGTTCTTC
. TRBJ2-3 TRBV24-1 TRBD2 CATSDGVAGGQRDTQYF TGTGCCACCAGTGACGGGGTAGCGGGGGGGCAACGAGATACGCAGTATTTT
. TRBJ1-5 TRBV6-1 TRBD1 CASSEGAGGTLSNQPQHF TGTGCCAGCAGTGAAGGGGCAGGGGGCACTTTAAGCAATCAGCCCCAGCATTTT
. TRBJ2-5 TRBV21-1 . CASRPSVAGGFPETQYF TGTGCCAGCCGCCCTTCCGTAGCGGGGGGGTTTCCAGAGACCCAGTACTTC
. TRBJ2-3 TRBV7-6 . CASSLMGGTDTQYF TGTGCCAGCAGCTTAATGGGGGGTACAGATACGCAGTATTTT
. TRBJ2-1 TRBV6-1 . CASSDLRAHEQFF TGTGCCAGCAGTGATTTGAGGGCCCATGAGCAGTTCTTC
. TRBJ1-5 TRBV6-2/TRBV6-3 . CASSLGSARTNQPQHF TGTGCCAGCAGCCTGGGAAGCGCGAGGACCAATCAGCCCCAGCATTTT
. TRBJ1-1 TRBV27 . CASSLDGRYTEAFF TGTGCCAGCAGTTTAGATGGGCGGTACACTGAAGCTTTCTTT
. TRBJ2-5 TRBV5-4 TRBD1 CASSLFGTANKIQETQYF TGTGCCAGCAGCTTGTTTGGGACAGCAAACAAAATCCAAGAGACCCAGTACTTC
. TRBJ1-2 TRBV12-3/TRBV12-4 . CASRSTRYGYTF TGTGCCAGCAGATCGACCAGATATGGCTACACCTTC
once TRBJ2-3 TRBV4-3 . CASSQERTDTQYF TGCGCCAGCAGCCAGGAGAGGACAGATACGCAGTATTTT
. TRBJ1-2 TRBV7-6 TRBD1 CASSLAPGGANGYTF TGTGCCAGCAGCTTAGCGCCAGGGGGCGCGAATGGCTACACCTTC
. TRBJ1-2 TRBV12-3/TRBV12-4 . CASSYGRGNGYTF TGTGCCAGCAGTTACGGGCGGGGGAATGGCTACACCTTC
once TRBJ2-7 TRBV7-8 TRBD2 CASSPSGLAHREQYF TGTGCCAGCAGCCCCTCGGGACTAGCCCACCGCGAGCAGTACTTC
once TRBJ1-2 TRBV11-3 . CASSSAEADGTYGYTF TGTGCCAGCAGCTCGGCCGAGGCGGATGGAACTTATGGCTACACCTTC
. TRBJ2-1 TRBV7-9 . CASSPTVSLYNEQFF TGTGCCAGCAGCCCAACCGTGTCCCTGTACAATGAGCAGTTCTTC
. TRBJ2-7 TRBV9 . CASSPRRQASHEQYF TGTGCCAGCAGCCCTAGGCGGCAGGCTTCCCACGAGCAGTACTTC
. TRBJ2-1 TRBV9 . CASSVGAGFYNEQFF TGTGCCAGCAGCGTAGGGGCGGGGTTCTACAATGAGCAGTTCTTC
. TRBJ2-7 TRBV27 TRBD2 CASTAGGPSYEQYF TGTGCCAGCACAGCGGGGGGCCCTTCCTACGAGCAGTACTTC
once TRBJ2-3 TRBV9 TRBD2 CASSPGTSADTQYF TGTGCCAGCAGCCCAGGGACTAGCGCAGATACGCAGTATTTT
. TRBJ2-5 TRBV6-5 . CASSSKETQYF TGTGCCAGCAGTTCGAAAGAGACCCAGTACTTC
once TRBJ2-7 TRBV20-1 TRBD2 CSARDEKRGGSEQYF TGCAGTGCTAGAGATGAGAAGCGGGGGGGCTCCGAGCAGTACTTC
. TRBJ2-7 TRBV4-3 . CASSQGRNGAYEQYF TGCGCCAGCAGCCAAGGGCGGAACGGGGCCTACGAGCAGTACTTC
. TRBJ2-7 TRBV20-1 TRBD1 CSARPRDSYEQYF TGCAGTGCTAGACCGAGGGACAGCTACGAGCAGTACTTC
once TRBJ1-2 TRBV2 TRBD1 CASSEVDRTNYGYTF TGTGCCAGCAGTGAAGTGGACAGGACTAACTATGGCTACACCTTC
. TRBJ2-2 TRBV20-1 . CSARPGTGELFF TGCAGTGCTAGACCAGGGACCGGGGAGCTGTTTTTT
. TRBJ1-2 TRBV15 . CATSRPDRNYGYTF TGTGCCACCAGCAGACCCGATAGGAACTATGGCTACACCTTC
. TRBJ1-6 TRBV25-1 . CASTSLLDFSGGDNSPLHF TGTGCCAGCACGTCACTACTGGATTTTAGTGGGGGGGATAATTCACCCCTCCACTTT
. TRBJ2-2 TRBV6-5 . CASSSRFSTTNTGELFF TGTGCCAGCAGTTCCCGTTTTAGCACTACGAACACCGGGGAGCTGTTTTTT